Presented here are 26 T cell receptor beta chains from one specimen sequenced in a study of shared clonotypes between healthy human individuals. Profiled with immunoSEQ multiplex PCR; TCRdb holds only in-frame clones, not every one. The sample includes a few hundred thousand clones, about 97% of them seen just once. The sequenced sample was memory CD8+ T cells sorted from blood. Subset given: CD45RO+ cells pooled with CCR7-negative TemRA cells. These receptors came from a man younger than 45 in good health.

CDR3 coding DNA: TGTGCCAGCAGCTCCCACCGGAGGGGGGACTCAGCTTTCTTT. Translation: CASSSHRRGDSAFF. The genes are TRBV7-9 and TRBJ1-1; tentative D call: TRBD1 (6 bases). The germline V gene encodes CDR1 SEHNR and CDR2 FQNEAQ (reference sequence). The V gene lost 4 bases and the J gene lost 10 bases, with 19 bases spanning the gap. CDR3 size: 14 residues.

The chain uses TRBV19 and TRBJ1-5; D perhaps matches TRBD1 (5 bases). The germline CDR1 and CDR2 sequences are LNHDA and SQIVND (reference sequence). This CDR3 region has 14 residues. V was clipped by 5 bases and J by 5 bases, with 13 bases between them. The CDR3 protein is CASSSPGIYQPQHF. The DNA for the CDR3 is TGTGCCAGTAGTTCACCAGGGATCTATCAGCCCCAGCATTTT.

This chain links TRBV7-9 with TRBJ2-7; D gene unclear. The germline V and J ends were trimmed by 4 bases and 6 bases, with 13 bases remaining between them. CDR3 length equals 13 residues. The germline V gene has CDR1 SEHNR and CDR2 FQNEAQ (reference sequence). CDR3 loop: CASSSYSKGEQYF. CDR3 nucleotide sequence: TGTGCCAGCAGCTCATATTCGAAGGGCGAGCAGTACTTC.

V is TRBV30 and J is TRBJ2-1; D is undetermined. The CDR3 is 9 amino acids. Per germline, CDR1 GTSNPN and CDR2 SVGIG (reference sequence). V was trimmed by 8 bases and J by 7 bases, leaving 6 bases between them. As DNA, the CDR3 is TGTGCCCTGGGGAATGAGCAGTTCTTC. Amino acid sequence: CALGNEQFF. The complete variable domain, with remaining parts taken from reference TRBV30 and TRBJ2-1, reads SQTIHQWPATLVQPVGSPLSLECTVEGTSNPNLYWYRQAAGRGLQLLFYSVGIGQISSEVPQNLSASRPQDRQFILSSKKLLLSDSGFYLCALGNEQFFGPGTRLTVL.

V is TRBV23-1 and J is TRBJ2-3, with D maybe TRBD2 (7 bases). TRBV23-1 is sorted into the ORF group, with uncertain function. The CDR3 length is 18 residues. The V and J ends lost 0 bases and 1 base respectively, with 17 bases between them. The CDR3 spells CASSQSLSGGPRTDTQYF. The CDR3 bases are TGCGCCAGCAGTCAATCGCTTTCGGGGGGCCCCCGCACAGATACGCAGTATTTT.

The CDR3 is CASSKKAGGVDNEQFF. CDR3 nucleotide sequence: TGTGCCAGCAGCAAAAAAGCGGGAGGGGTCGACAATGAGCAGTTCTTC. This chain connects TRBV4-2 to TRBJ2-1; 10 bases agree with TRBD2. From germline, CDR1 is LGHNA and CDR2 YNFKEQ. This CDR3 contains 16 residues. The V gene end was trimmed by 5 bases and the J gene end by 5 bases; junction bases not matched to a gene: 9.

Comments on this clone: Other DNA sequences from this sample encode an identical CDR3 as well. This chain joins TRBV2 and TRBJ1-1; a possible D gene is TRBD1 (5 bases). Germline-derived CDR1 and CDR2 are SNHLY and FYNNEI. The CDR3 runs to 13 residues. V lost 5 bases and J lost 2, with 9 bases in between. CDR3 nucleotides: TGTGCCAGCAGTTGGGACGGCAACACTGAAGCTTTCTTT. Residues: CASSWDGNTEAFF.

J is TRBJ2-5 and V is TRBV12-5; either TRBD1 or TRBD2 may supply D (6 bases each). The V gene lost 0 bases and the J gene lost 7 bases, with 12 bases spanning the gap. Germline V CDR1 and CDR2: LGHNT, FRNRAP. The CDR3 spans 14 residues. The DNA of the CDR3 is TGTGCTAGTGGTTTGGTATCGGAGGGGGGGACCCAGTACTTC. It specifies CASGLVSEGGTQYF.

The chain links TRBV7-6 to TRBJ2-1; 12 bases fit TRBD2. Germline CDR1 is SGHVS and CDR2 is FNYEAQ. After removal of 0 bases from V and 7 bases from J, the junction contained 10 bases not matched to a gene. The CDR3 extends over 18 amino acids. CDR3: CASSLASSGRARGNEQFF. CDR3 bases: TGTGCCAGCAGCTTAGCTTCTAGCGGGAGGGCCAGGGGTAATGAGCAGTTCTTC. The variable domain in full, completed from reference TRBV7-6 and TRBJ2-1, reads GAGVSQSPRYKVTKRGQDVALRCDPISGHVSLYWYRQALGQGPEFLTYFNYEAQQDKSGLPNDRFSAERPEGSISTLTIQRTEQRDSAMYRCASSLASSGRARGNEQFFGPGTRLTVL.

This chain links TRBV4-2 with TRBJ2-3; D not resolved. CDR3 length equals 14 residues. The ends were cut back, 0 bases at V and 0 bases at J, with 4 bases in the middle. Germline V lookup: CDR1 LGHNA, CDR2 YNFKEQ. The DNA for the CDR3 is TGTGCCAGCAGCCAAGACCGTAGCACAGATACGCAGTATTTT. Its translation: CASSQDRSTDTQYF.

This rearrangement joins TRBV7-2 to TRBJ2-1, with a possible D match to TRBD1 (6 bases). The ends were cut back, 5 bases at V and 10 bases at J, with 15 bases in the middle. Per the germline V gene, CDR1 is SGHTA and CDR2 is FQGNSA. The CDR3 consists of 13 residues. The CDR3 coding sequence is TGTGCCAGCAGCCTGGGACACCTGGGGGAGCAGTTCTTC. Translating gives CASSLGHLGEQFF.

The chain combines TRBV10-2 with TRBJ2-1, with 14 nucleotides matching TRBD2. Germline CDR1 is WSHSY and CDR2 is SAAADI. The CDR3 contains 18 residues. Losses at the gene ends were 3 bases for V and 4 bases for J; bases not matched to a gene: 8. CDR3 DNA: TGCGCCAGCAGTGACAGACTAGCGGGAGGGCGTCTTTACAATGAGCAGTTCTTC. This encodes CASSDRLAGGRLYNEQFF.

The rearrangement joins TRBV5-1 to TRBJ2-1; 9 nucleotides align to TRBD1. Trimming took 4 bases from V and 0 from J; bases not matched to a gene: 11. The CDR3 runs to 18 residues. CDR1 is SGHRS, CDR2 YFSETQ, per germline. CDR3: CASSLRDRVSYSYNEQFF. Written as DNA, the CDR3 is TGCGCCAGCAGCCTCCGGGACAGGGTTTCCTACTCCTACAATGAGCAGTTCTTC. The full variable domain, in which reference TRBV5-1 and TRBJ2-1 provide the parts outside the CDR3, is KAGVTQTPRYLIKTRGQQVTLSCSPISGHRSVSWYQQTPGQGLQFLFEYFSETQRNKGNFPGRFSGRQFSNSRSEMNVSTLELGDSALYLCASSLRDRVSYSYNEQFFGPGTRLTVL.

This chain joins TRBV29-1 and TRBJ1-2, with D possibly TRBD1 on 5 matching bases. Germline V gives CDR1 SQVTM, CDR2 ANQGSEA. V shed 2 bases and J shed 5 bases, with 15 bases lying between them. The CDR3 extends over 14 amino acids. As DNA, the CDR3 is TGCAGCGTTGAAATTTGGGAGAGGGGTTATGGCTACACCTTC. Protein: CSVEIWERGYGYTF.

The genes are TRBV27 and TRBJ2-1, with D perhaps matching TRBD2 (5 bases). Trimming left V 5 bases short and J 5 bases short, with 10 bases between. Germline values: CDR1 MNHEY, CDR2 SMNVEV (reference sequence). The CDR3 runs 13 residues. CDR3 amino acids: CASSRVANNEQFF. The CDR3 DNA follows: TGTGCCAGCAGTCGAGTAGCGAACAATGAGCAGTTCTTC.

The chain uses TRBV7-9 and TRBJ2-2, with D perhaps matching TRBD1 (5 bases). Germline values: CDR1 SEHNR, CDR2 FQNEAQ (reference sequence). The CDR3 consists of 16 residues. V lost 2 bases and J lost 5, with 15 bases in between. The CDR3 reads CASSLSVQGGTGELFF. CDR3 nucleotide sequence: TGTGCCAGCAGCTTAAGCGTGCAGGGCGGAACCGGGGAGCTGTTTTTT.

The chain carries TRBV11-1 and TRBJ1-2; no firm D call. This CDR3 is 16 amino acids long. Trimming left V 5 bases short and J 2 bases short, with 18 bases between. In germline, CDR1 is SGHAT, CDR2 FQDESV (reference sequence). CDR3 DNA: TGTGCCAGCAGCCCTGGATACCCAGGCCAGAACTATGGCTACACCTTC. Its protein is CASSPGYPGQNYGYTF.

The V call is TRBV10-3, the J call TRBJ2-7, with TRBD1 identical over 8 bases. J gave up 11 bases and V 0 bases, and 9 bases lay outside the gene matches. Germline V gene lookup returns CDR1 ENHRY and CDR2 SYGVKD. The CDR3 has 14 amino acids. This CDR3 reads CAISESGRLGQEYF. DNA of the CDR3: TGTGCCATCAGTGAGTCAGGGAGGTTGGGACAGGAGTACTTC.

This clone appeared a single time. The chain is built from TRBV28 and TRBJ2-1; 8 positions match TRBD2. Germline CDR1 MDHEN, CDR2 SYDVKM. The CDR3 has 14 amino acids. J lost 9 bases, V lost 3 bases, and 7 bases had no gene match. The DNA of the CDR3 is TGTGCCAGCAGTTTTGGCGGGAGGTTCGCTGAGCAGTTCTTC. Amino acid sequence: CASSFGGRFAEQFF.

The rearrangement uses TRBV14 and TRBJ2-7; D is perhaps TRBD1 (5 bases). Germline CDR1 SGHDN, CDR2 FVKESK. The CDR3 consists of 13 residues. V was pared by 0 bases and J by 7 bases, with 10 bases between. This CDR3 reads CASSQDEGVEQYF. The CDR3 DNA reads as TGTGCCAGCAGCCAAGATGAAGGGGTTGAGCAGTACTTC.

CDR3 in amino acids: CASSVVGGAGEKLFF. CDR3 nucleotides: TGTGCCAGCAGCGTAGTCGGAGGGGCTGGTGAAAAACTGTTTTTT. J is TRBJ1-4 and V is TRBV9; a possible D gene is TRBD1 (5 bases). CDR1 is SGDLS, CDR2 YYNGEE, per germline. V lost 0 bases and J lost 7, with 13 bases in between. The CDR3 is 15 residues long.

The CDR3 nucleotides are TGTGCCAGCAGCTTGGGGGCCGCCTACACCGGGGAGCTGTTTTTT. Translated, it gives CASSLGAAYTGELFF. This chain joins TRBV5-6 and TRBJ2-2, with unresolved D. The CDR3 extends over 15 amino acids. V shed 0 bases and J shed 3 bases, with 9 bases lying between them. CDR1 SGHDT and CDR2 YYEEEE come from the germline V gene.

As to this clone: Other nucleotide sequences from this sample produce the same CDR3. This rearrangement joins TRBV19 to TRBJ2-7; TRBD2 matches at 8 bases. V lost 2 bases and J lost 3; bases outside the gene matches: 0. The CDR3 covers 13 residues. The germline V gene encodes CDR1 LNHDA and CDR2 SQIVND (reference sequence). The CDR3 sequence: CASSIREGYEQYF. The DNA for the CDR3 is TGTGCCAGTAGTATACGGGAGGGCTACGAGCAGTACTTC.

This chain connects TRBV19 to TRBJ1-5, with TRBD1 matching over 8 bases. Germline lookup yields CDR1 LNHDA and CDR2 SQIVND (reference sequence). This CDR3 region has 14 residues. With V trimmed by 4 bases and J by 2 bases, 1 base remained unmatched. This CDR3 is CASSTGGGNQPQHF. As DNA, the CDR3 is TGTGCCAGTAGTACAGGGGGCGGCAATCAGCCCCAGCATTTT.

The V gene is TRBV4-1, the J gene TRBJ2-1; D may be TRBD2 (6 bases). V was clipped by 8 bases and J by 3 bases, with 20 bases between them. Germline V CDR1 and CDR2: MGHRA, YSYEKL. The CDR3 is 16 amino acids. DNA for the CDR3: TGCGCCAGCGGCAAAGGTGGAACTAGCTTCTACAATGAGCAGTTCTTC. This encodes CASGKGGTSFYNEQFF.

CDR3: CASSSRLAGRVEQYF. CDR3 sequence (DNA): TGTGCCAGTAGTTCCCGACTAGCGGGAAGGGTCGAGCAGTACTTC. The genes are TRBV19 and TRBJ2-7; 11 positions match TRBD2. Germline CDR1 and CDR2: LNHDA and SQIVND (reference sequence). This CDR3 is built from 15 residues. V gave up 5 bases and J gave up 6 bases; unmatched junction bases: 9.